This TCR beta chain emerged from a study of breast tumors, draining lymph nodes, adjacent tissues. Study-level findings and limits: Tumors had less TCR diversity than lymph nodes, more than nontumor tissue. Tumor and nontumor repertoires were significantly more similar in luminal-like than in basal-like breast cancer. Tumor T cell lymph node origin was a supported hypothesis, not proven.

TCRdb ran MiXCR on the multiplex PCR reads and lists one entry per CDR3 protein. The sample has about 35,000 distinct CDR3 sequences; 36% are singletons. This clonotype was counted at least ten times. The antigen is not known. The trim removed 3 bases at V and 5 bases at J, leaving 8 bases unmatched. The length of the CDR3 is 16 residues. The receptor was derived from a female donor with breast cancer. Some clones in this sample may be carry-over from other donors' samples. The V call is TRBV12-3 or TRBV12-4, the J call TRBJ2-7, with 12 bases that match TRBD2. The sample consisted of breast tumor tissue. The CDR3 DNA reads as TGTGCCAGCAGTTTTAGGGCTAGCGGGAGGGCCGACGAGCAGTACTTC. Translating gives CASSFRASGRADEQYF.